The T cell receptor beta chain described here comes from a study of cytomegalovirus exposure and HLA in healthy donors. The wider study: There were around 100 million unique TCR beta sequences, drawn from about 179 million T cells, in an earlier analysis. Early release data held some 80 million unique TCRs from HLA-typed donors. General study points: The study recorded about 150 TCR beta chains that were cytomegalovirus-associated.

This clone was recorded a few times. Its specificity is not known. Trimming pared 5 bases from V and 0 bases from J, leaving 10 bases between. Per the germline V gene, CDR1 is SGHVS and CDR2 is FNYEAQ. There are 14 residues in the CDR3. The PCR was carried out with 60 Vbeta primers and 13 Jbeta primers. Sequenced by immunoSEQ multiplex PCR; TCRdb stores in-frame clones only, minus some. Seen here are roughly 100,000 clones, around two thirds observed once, and the top ten hold 3.5% to 4%. Sequencing was carried out using PBMCs. The chain is built from TRBV7-6 and TRBJ1-1; the D is unclear. The sequence was obtained from a man aged 25 to 45 in good health and CMV-seropositive. The CDR3 protein is CASSPWEMNTEAFF. The CDR3 nucleotides are TGTGCCAGCAGCCCTTGGGAGATGAACACTGAAGCTTTCTTT. The full variable domain, completed using reference TRBV7-6 and TRBJ1-1, is GAGVSQSPRYKVTKRGQDVALRCDPISGHVSLYWYRQALGQGPEFLTYFNYEAQQDKSGLPNDRFSAERPEGSISTLTIQRTEQRDSAMYRCASSPWEMNTEAFFGQGTRLTVV.